This TCR beta chain was recorded in a study of blood T cells in healthy people across ages. Study-wide findings and caveats: Whereas aged donors had fewer naive CD4+ cells, long-lived donors had more of them and higher diversity.

Together with a sample-barcoded 5' primer, a J-beta primer mix was included in a second PCR lasting about 6 to 12 cycles. TCRdb used MiXCR to reprocess the 5' RACE reads, holding one entry per CDR3 protein. The top ten hold roughly 24% of the sample, which has roughly 1.9 million distinct CDR3 sequences, 35% to 50% seen once. Only a few counts were recorded for this clonotype. Its antigen is unidentified. V was clipped by 4 bases and J by 0 bases; unmatched bases: 5. The CDR3 spans 15 residues. Germline V lookup: CDR1 SGHRS, CDR2 YFSETQ. The sequencing sample was made of blood. This receptor was obtained from a human donor in good health. The chain employs TRBV5-1 and TRBJ2-5; TRBD2 aligns across 8 bases. The CDR3 spells CASSPLGGDQETQYF. CDR3 in DNA: TGCGCCAGCAGCCCCCTCGGGGGGGACCAAGAGACCCAGTACTTC.